This T cell receptor (beta chain) was identified during a study of OX40 agonist ivuxolimab in advanced cancers. In terms of the full investigation: Ivuxolimab, which targeted the costimulatory receptor OX40 (CD134), was an agonistic, fully human IgG2 monoclonal antibody. Prior anti-PD-1, anti-PD-L1 or anti-CTLA-4 therapy was permitted, and checkpoint inhibitors had been received by about 36% of dose-escalation patients. Partial responses were achieved by three dose-escalation patients, of whom one had hepatocellular carcinoma and two had cutaneous melanoma. Peripheral TCRbeta sequencing aimed to test whether ivuxolimab altered TCR sequence diversity and caused clonal T-cell expansion. Among the roughly 52 dose-escalation patients, around 19 had hepatocellular carcinoma, approximately 15 melanoma, 9 renal cell carcinoma and 9 head and neck cancer. In the dose-escalation cohort, more than 75% of patients were male, and the mean age was approximately 64 years, with a range of about 23 to 80. The monotherapy dose-escalation portion (N ≈ 50 patients) of the phase I ivuxolimab trial is reported in the paper. Intravenous ivuxolimab was administered to patients every 2 weeks at six dose levels: 0.01, 0.1, 0.3, 1.5, 3 and 10 mg/kg. Study-wide conclusions, independent of this receptor: On average, CD8+ T cells showed more expanded clones than CD4+ T cells after ivuxolimab. The antigen specificity of the clonally expanded peripheral T cells was not determined. At doses of 0.1 to 3.0 mg/kg, clonal expansion of both CD4+ and CD8+ T cells in blood was seen between baseline and week 6. Low levels of normalized T-cell clonal expansion were also shown by some nonresponding patients. In the 0.1-3.0 mg/kg groups, partial responders had among the lowest normalized peripheral clonal expansion, particularly in CD8+ T cells.

Turning to this clone: Its antigen target is currently unknown. No base quality values were provided; no much bigger clone lies one nucleotide off.

The germline V gene (reference sequence) provides CDR1 LNHDA and CDR2 SQIVND. From its cysteine to its phenylalanine, the CDR3 spans 12 amino acids. This entry keeps only the CDR3 DNA: 36 bases, framed from base 1. Trimming at the junction amounts to 8 bases on V and 6 bases on J, and the germline ends lie 14 bases apart. Genomic DNA was extracted from sorted cells for sequencing of the TCRbeta CDR3 region. TCRbeta CDR3 regions were sequenced using the immunoSEQ Assay. As stored in TCRdb, this immuneACCESS dataset retains in-frame rearrangements with V and J assigned. A fraction of the clones does not appear; measured against another copy, unresolved V genes explain less than half of the discrepancy, and the remainder lacks a known reason. A total of 50,000 to 65,000 clones appear in this sample, around nine tenths of them only once. The top ten hold 0.7% to 0.9% of the sample. Patients with a history of autoimmune disease or receiving systemic immunosuppression were excluded from the trial. In every dose cohort, peripheral blood was drawn for TCR sequencing at baseline, cycle 4 day 1, and cycle 7 day 1. The samples were taken from a phase I, first-in-human, multicenter, open-label dose-escalation trial of ivuxolimab. Adults with locally advanced or metastatic melanoma, renal cell, hepatocellular, or head and neck squamous cell carcinoma were enrolled in the trial. Before TCR sequencing, CD4+ and CD8+ T cells were separately sorted from peripheral blood.

This receptor chain uses TRBV19 and TRBJ2-7, with TRBD1 tentatively as D gene (6 bases match). This sequence originates from an adult with an advanced solid tumor such as melanoma, head and neck, liver or kidney cancer. The material sequenced was CD4+ or CD8+ T cells sorted from blood, taken in a trial of the OX40 agonist ivuxolimab. The nucleotide sequence reads TGTGCCAGTCAGGCCTTAGGGGGCGAGCAGTACTTC. Translated, this gives CASQALGGEQYF. Reference TRBV19 and TRBJ2-7 genes cover what lies past the CDR3, so the full variable domain is DGGITQSPKYLFRKEGQNVTLSCEQNLNHDAMYWYRQDPGQGLRLIYYSQIVNDFQKGDIAEGYSVSREKKESFPLTVTSAQKNPTAFYLCASQALGGEQYFGPGTRLTVT.